The 16 T cell receptor beta chains given below trace back to one sample, sequenced in a study of cytomegalovirus exposure and HLA in healthy donors. The primer mix had 60 Vbeta and 13 Jbeta primers. Method: immunoSEQ multiplex PCR; TCRdb's copy keeps in-frame clones and lacks some. The sample includes over 150,000 clones, around 72% seen only once; the top ten take about 2.9%. Sequencing was done on a sample of PBMCs. These receptors were taken from a woman between 45 and 65 years old in good health and CMV-seropositive.

This clone was found once. The chain carries TRBV4-2 and TRBJ2-5; possible D gene TRBD1, 6 bases. Germline V gene sequence: CDR1 LGHNA, CDR2 YNFKEQ. V was cut by 2 bases and J by 5 bases, with 21 bases left in between. The CDR3 spans 17 residues. CDR3 sequence: CASSQISSVTTGETQYF. In DNA, the CDR3 is TGTGCCAGCAGCCAAATCTCATCGGTGACAACAGGGGAGACCCAGTACTTC.

The CDR3: CASSLEGADGRAGNEQFF. The CDR3 coding sequence is TGTGCCAGCAGCTTAGAAGGAGCTGACGGGAGGGCCGGGAATGAGCAGTTCTTC. The V gene is TRBV11-2, the J gene TRBJ2-1; 8 nucleotides agree with TRBD2. The CDR3 extends over 18 amino acids. Trimming removed 0 bases from V and 7 bases from J; junction bases left unmatched: 14. Germline-derived CDR1 and CDR2 are SGHAT and FQNNGV.

This clone was seen only a few times. V is TRBV4-2 and J is TRBJ2-7; 7 bases are a match to TRBD2. J lost 2 bases, V lost 5 bases, and 3 bases had no gene match. The CDR3 has 13 amino acids. Germline CDR1 LGHNA, CDR2 YNFKEQ. DNA for the CDR3: TGTGCCAGCAGCGTCGCGGGGGCCTACGAGCAGTACTTC. Translating it yields CASSVAGAYEQYF.

Concerning this clone itself: Germline is not matched at one junction end, which may reflect a read error. The CDR3 sequence: CASSPTLRPSGANGLTF. The CDR3 DNA sequence: TGTGCCAGCAGCCCAACCCTACGACCGAGCGGGGCCAACGGCCTGACTTTC. The rearrangement links TRBV9 to TRBJ2-6; TRBD2 matches 7 bases. The CDR3 runs 17 residues. Germline CDR1 SGDLS, CDR2 YYNGEE.

A word on this clone: Other DNA sequences in the sample encode the same CDR3. The chain has TRBV27 and TRBJ2-7; TRBD1 aligns across 7 bases. Germline V lookup: CDR1 MNHEY, CDR2 SMNVEV (reference sequence). The V segment lost 3 bases and the J segment 4 bases; nucleotides outside the gene matches: 3. This CDR3 comprises 13 residues. The CDR3 nucleotides are TGTGCCAGCAGTTTTTCACAGGGGTACGAGCAGTACTTC. It translates to CASSFSQGYEQYF.

J is TRBJ2-3 and V is TRBV11-3; perhaps TRBD2 as D (6 bases). CDR3 size: 13 residues. CDR1 is SGHNT and CDR2 is YENEEA in the germline V gene. V lost 8 bases to trimming and J lost 4 bases, with 13 bases between them. This chain's CDR3 is CASLEGGADTQYF. The CDR3 DNA reads TGTGCCAGCCTCGAGGGAGGCGCAGATACGCAGTATTTT.

The chain couples TRBV7-2 to TRBJ1-3; no definite D call. The CDR3 extends over 16 amino acids. V shed 5 bases and J shed 2 bases, with 16 bases lying between them. CDR1 is SGHTA and CDR2 is FQGNSA in the germline V gene. CDR3 sequence (DNA): TGTGCCAGCAGCCCCGACCGCCCGGGAGCTGGAAACACCATATATTTT. Translation gives CASSPDRPGAGNTIYF.

This chain's CDR3 is CASSKQGVETQYF. The CDR3 nucleotides read TGTGCCAGCAGTAAACAGGGGGTAGAGACCCAGTACTTC. V usage is TRBV6-5 and J usage is TRBJ2-5, with TRBD1 identical over 8 bases. J lost 4 bases, V lost 5 bases, and 3 bases had no gene match. The CDR3 extends over 13 amino acids. Germline lookup yields CDR1 MNHEY and CDR2 SVGAGI.

The V and J genes are TRBV27 and TRBJ2-7; 7 nucleotides match TRBD2. CDR1 and CDR2 from the germline V gene are MNHEY and SMNVEV (reference sequence). V lost 2 bases to trimming and J lost 3 bases; unmatched junction nucleotides: 16. The CDR3 runs to 18 residues. CDR3 sequence reads: CASSLTSLAVDRRYEQYF. CDR3 bases: TGTGCCAGCAGTTTAACGTCGCTAGCGGTAGACCGGCGCTACGAGCAGTACTTC.

V and J are TRBV14 and TRBJ2-7; a possible D gene is TRBD2 (6 bases). Germline V CDR1 and CDR2: SGHDN, FVKESK. The CDR3 is 14 amino acids. V lost 0 bases to trimming and J lost 3 bases, with 9 bases between them. The chain's CDR3 is CASSQDGGSYEQYF. The CDR3, as DNA: TGTGCCAGCAGCCAAGATGGGGGGAGCTACGAGCAGTACTTC. Full variable domain (missing parts from reference TRBV14 and TRBJ2-7): EAGVTQFPSHSVIEKGQTVTLRCDPISGHDNLYWYRRVMGKEIKFLLHFVKESKQDESGMPNNRFLAERTGGTYSTLKVQPAELEDSGVYFCASSQDGGSYEQYFGPGTRLTVT.

The chain combines TRBV4-1 with TRBJ2-6; 8 bases match TRBD1. Germline values: CDR1 MGHRA, CDR2 YSYEKL. There are 17 residues in the CDR3. The V gene end was trimmed by 1 base and the J gene end by 3 bases; junction bases not matched to a gene: 5. The CDR3 sequence is CASSQGDRGGGANVLTF. CDR3 DNA sequence: TGCGCCAGCAGCCAAGGAGACAGGGGTGGTGGGGCCAACGTCCTGACTTTC.

The rearrangement links TRBV28 to TRBJ1-1; TRBD1 aligns across 9 bases. Per the germline V gene, CDR1 is MDHEN and CDR2 is SYDVKM. The ends lost 6 bases at V and 5 bases at J; junction bases unmatched: 7. The CDR3 totals 14 residues. CDR3 bases: TGTGCCAGCAGCCAAACGACAGGGGGGACTGAAGCTTTCTTT. Amino acids: CASSQTTGGTEAFF.

V gene TRBV12-5 combines with J gene TRBJ2-3, with 10 bases identical to TRBD2. Trimming at V came to 0 bases and at J to 4 bases, leaving 7 bases not matched to a gene. Germline CDR1 is LGHNT and CDR2 is FRNRAP. CDR3 length equals 17 residues. The CDR3 DNA sequence: TGTGCTAGTGGTTTGGTACCTCCTAGCGGGAGTTCAGATACGCAGTATTTT. Residues: CASGLVPPSGSSDTQYF.

In this sample, this clone turned up once. The chain has TRBV5-1 and TRBJ2-3; 8 nucleotides line up with TRBD2. CDR1 SGHRS and CDR2 YFSETQ come from the germline V gene. The CDR3 contains 16 residues. Trimming cost V 0 bases and J 3 bases; bases outside gene matches: 6. The CDR3 loop is CASSLANAGGTDTQYF. For the CDR3, the DNA is TGCGCCAGCAGCTTGGCCAATGCGGGGGGTACAGATACGCAGTATTTT.

The table lists this clone with a few counts. This CDR3 is CASRPGYSSYEQYF. In DNA form, the CDR3 reads TGTGCCAGTAGGCCGGGTTATAGCTCCTACGAGCAGTACTTC. The gene calls are TRBV19 and TRBJ2-7; no clear D. Germline CDR1 LNHDA, CDR2 SQIVND (reference sequence). The CDR3 loop spans 14 amino acids. V was trimmed by 6 bases and J by 0 bases, leaving 12 bases between them. The variable domain in full, completed from reference TRBV19 and TRBJ2-7, reads DGGITQSPKYLFRKEGQNVTLSCEQNLNHDAMYWYRQDPGQGLRLIYYSQIVNDFQKGDIAEGYSVSREKKESFPLTVTSAQKNPTAFYLCASRPGYSSYEQYFGPGTRLTVT.

This clone was observed a handful of times. V is TRBV7-3 and J is TRBJ2-1; D is possibly TRBD1 (6 bases). CDR1 and CDR2 (germline): SGHTA, FQGTGA. V lost 3 bases and J lost 2, with 8 bases in between. This CDR3 is 14 amino acids long. Here the CDR3 DNA reads TGTGCCAGCAGCTTGGCAGGGGCCTACAATGAGCAGTTCTTC. Encoded protein: CASSLAGAYNEQFF.